This T cell receptor (beta chain) was sequenced in a study of shared clonotypes between healthy human individuals. Concerning this clone: Its antigen remains unknown.

Study-level findings and limits: Some clonotypes were shared by all four sorted-subset donors, while others were not shared. The non-shared ones had lower generation probabilities than the shared ones. Generally, estimated richness proved larger in naive subsets than it did in memory subsets. Sampling used blood alone; tissue repertoires probably differ.

Genomic DNA (from each subset) was split evenly across several immunoSEQ plates. Repertoires were generated with immunoSEQ multiplex PCR, while TCRdb's copy carries only in-frame clones and drops some. This table has over a million clones, 75% appearing once. In germline, CDR1 is MNHNY, CDR2 SVGAGI (reference sequence). CDR3 length equals 11 residues. V dropped 5 bases and J dropped 7 bases, with 6 bases sitting between them. Sample: memory CD4+ T cells sorted from blood. Subset given: CD45RA-negative fraction. The sequence derives from a man aged 18 to 30 in good health. V usage is TRBV6-6 and J usage is TRBJ1-5, with D hard to call. CDR3 coding DNA: TGTGCCAGCAGTAACGGCCAGCCCCAGCATTTT. Amino acids: CASSNGQPQHF.